The 25 T cell receptor beta chains below were found in one sample sequenced in a study of STAT3 mutations in large granular lymphocyte leukemia (dated by TCRdb to between 2018 and 2020). The research as a whole found: At least one immunodominant TCRbeta clonotype was identified in every T-LGLL patient, and multiple immunodominant subclonotypes were identified in about half of the T-LGLL patients.

No cognate antigen is known for these TCRs. The library was obtained by the immunoSEQ multiplex PCR assay. Held by TCRdb, this immuneACCESS table contains in-frame sequences only and omits some clones. Under half of the omission traces to an unresolved V gene where checked; the cause of the rest is unknown. The sample contains 30,000 to 45,000 clones, nearly 90% of them found a single time. The ten largest account for 0.35% to 0.5% of the sample. Sequences were obtained from PBMCs. The receptor source for this set is a human donor with T large granular lymphocyte leukemia. Some clones in this sample may be carry-over from other donors' samples.

The V and J genes are TRBV7-2 and TRBJ2-5; D unresolved. Trimming stripped 0 bases from V and 2 bases from J, with 4 bases between. The CDR3 is made up of 13 amino acids. Germline CDR1 is SGHTA and CDR2 is FQGNSA. This chain's CDR3 is CASSLARQETQYF. CDR3 DNA sequence: TGTGCCAGCAGCTTAGCCAGACAAGAGACCCAGTACTTC.

This chain links TRBV28 with TRBJ1-5; D unclear. Germline lookup yields CDR1 MDHEN and CDR2 SYDVKM. This CDR3 has 13 amino acids. Trimming stripped 7 bases from V and 0 bases from J, with 7 bases between. The CDR3 nucleotides read TGTGCCAGCACCAGAATTAGCAATCAGCCCCAGCATTTT. Protein sequence: CASTRISNQPQHF.

The gene calls are TRBV7-2 and TRBJ1-6, with D uncertain. V was clipped by 4 bases and J by 7 bases, with 14 bases between them. Per the germline V gene, CDR1 is SGHTA and CDR2 is FQGNSA. The CDR3 runs 15 residues. CDR3 in DNA: TGTGCCAGCAGCTCTTCCGGGCGGGGAAATTCACCCCTCCACTTT. Its protein product is CASSSSGRGNSPLHF.

The chain employs TRBV19 and TRBJ2-5; D may be TRBD1 (5 bases). Trimming cost V 6 bases and J 9 bases, with 17 bases left between them. This CDR3 spans 13 amino acids. The germline V gene has CDR1 LNHDA and CDR2 SQIVND (reference sequence). As DNA, the CDR3 is TGTGCCAGTAGCGAAGGGGTCCCCTTTGCCCAGTACTTC. It encodes CASSEGVPFAQYF. The variable domain in full, with the rest retrieved from reference TRBV19 and TRBJ2-5, is DGGITQSPKYLFRKEGQNVTLSCEQNLNHDAMYWYRQDPGQGLRLIYYSQIVNDFQKGDIAEGYSVSREKKESFPLTVTSAQKNPTAFYLCASSEGVPFAQYFGPGTRLLVL.

This clone has just one count. The chain recombines TRBV7-9 with TRBJ1-1; 7 bases map to TRBD1. Germline CDR1 is SEHNR and CDR2 is FQNEAQ (reference sequence). V dropped 6 bases and J dropped 3; count of bases not matched to a gene: 13. CDR3 length equals 16 residues. The CDR3 nucleotides read TGTGCCAGCAGGGCCATAGGGGGCGAGCGGGACACTGAAGCTTTCTTT. This sequence encodes CASRAIGGERDTEAFF.

The CDR3 loop reads CASSPQGHEQYF. In DNA form, the CDR3 reads TGTGCCAGCAGCCCACAGGGGCACGAGCAGTACTTC. This sequence joins TRBV4-2 and TRBJ2-7, with 7 bases fitting TRBD1. This CDR3 contains 12 residues. Germline V CDR1 and CDR2: LGHNA, YNFKEQ. Trimming cost V 4 bases and J 5 bases; bases outside gene matches: 2.

CDR3: CASLSTAQPTDTQYF. For the CDR3, the DNA is TGTGCCAGCCTTTCTACGGCACAGCCCACAGATACGCAGTATTTT. This chain uses TRBV27 with TRBJ2-3; no definite D call. The V end was cut by 8 bases, the J end by 2 bases, with 17 bases between. Germline values: CDR1 MNHEY, CDR2 SMNVEV (reference sequence). This CDR3 has 15 residues.

This clone came up once. V gene TRBV29-1 combines with J gene TRBJ2-2; no clear D gene. CDR3 size: 12 residues. Germline values: CDR1 SQVTM, CDR2 ANQGSEA. V was cut by 1 base and J by 1 base, with 1 base left in between. CDR3 sequence: CSVEGNTGELFF. CDR3 in DNA: TGCAGCGTTGAAGGGAACACCGGGGAGCTGTTTTTT.

V is TRBV7-6 and J is TRBJ1-3; D unresolved. Trimming shortened V by 3 bases and J by 2 bases, and 11 bases separated the two germline ends. The CDR3 is 15 amino acids. From germline, CDR1 is SGHVS and CDR2 FNYEAQ. CDR3 protein: CASSLEGRPGNTIYF. The DNA for the CDR3 is TGTGCCAGCAGCTTGGAGGGAAGGCCTGGAAACACCATATATTTT.

This chain uses TRBV19 with TRBJ1-2; D call uncertain. Deletions cut 1 base from V and 2 bases from J, with 8 bases between. Germline V gene sequence: CDR1 LNHDA, CDR2 SQIVND (reference sequence). The CDR3 spans 14 residues. Written as DNA, the CDR3 is TGTGCCAGTAGTATAGGGCAGTTCAACTATGGCTACACCTTC. It is translated as CASSIGQFNYGYTF.

The chain combines TRBV4-1 with TRBJ1-6, with a weak D call TRBD1 (5 bases). The CDR3 runs 18 residues. Per the germline V gene, CDR1 is MGHRA and CDR2 is YSYEKL. Trimming took 0 bases from V and 0 from J, leaving 12 bases between them. CDR3 region: CASSQEGDGSSYNSPLHF. The DNA for the CDR3 is TGCGCCAGCAGCCAAGAGGGGGACGGGAGCTCCTATAATTCACCCCTCCACTTT.

This sequence joins TRBV5-4 and TRBJ1-5; TRBD1 agrees at 7 bases. The junction had 8 bases not matched to a gene; V was cut back by 4 bases and J by 7 bases. CDR3 size: 14 residues. CDR1 is SGHNT and CDR2 is YYREEE in the germline V gene (reference sequence). This CDR3 is CASSRGQGGQPQHF. In DNA form, the CDR3 reads TGTGCCAGCAGCCGGGGGCAGGGGGGACAGCCCCAGCATTTT.

The chain uses TRBV18 and TRBJ2-2, with D perhaps matching TRBD1 (6 bases). Trimming left V 5 bases short and J 8 bases short, with 15 bases between. The CDR3 runs to 14 residues. Germline CDR1 is KGHSH and CDR2 is LQKENI. CDR3 nucleotides: TGTGCCAGCTCAAGCGAGATGGGGGCAGGGGAGCTGTTTTTT. Protein: CASSSEMGAGELFF. Complete variable domain (other parts from reference TRBV18 and TRBJ2-2): NAGVMQNPRHLVRRRGQEARLRCSPMKGHSHVYWYRQLPEEGLKFMVYLQKENIIDESGMPKERFSAEFPKEGPSILRIQQVVRGDSAAYFCASSSEMGAGELFFGEGSRLTVL.

The chain is built from TRBV28 and TRBJ1-2; D is unclear. The germline V and J ends were trimmed by 5 bases and 8 bases, with 15 bases remaining between them. CDR1 is MDHEN and CDR2 is SYDVKM in the germline V gene. The CDR3 contains 13 residues. CDR3 residues: CASSLRTGGGYTF. CDR3 DNA: TGTGCCAGCAGTCTCCGGACTGGAGGGGGCTACACCTTC.

The chain couples TRBV6-6 to TRBJ1-5; D gene uncertain. Germline CDR1 and CDR2: MNHNY and SVGAGI (reference sequence). The CDR3 spans 13 residues. The V end was cut by 6 bases, the J end by 7 bases, with 13 bases between. In DNA form, the CDR3 reads TGTGCCAGCAGGTACGAAGGCCCACAGCCCCAGCATTTT. Protein: CASRYEGPQPQHF.

The genes are TRBV18 and TRBJ1-1; no definite D call. CDR1 is KGHSH and CDR2 is LQKENI in the germline V gene. This CDR3 has 15 residues. The ends were cut back, 1 base at V and 3 bases at J, with 12 bases in the middle. DNA of the CDR3: TGTGCCAGCTCACCACGAACGGACGGAGACACTGAAGCTTTCTTT. This gives the protein CASSPRTDGDTEAFF.

The chain combines TRBV11-2 with TRBJ2-7, with 8 bases aligning to TRBD1. V lost 0 bases to trimming and J lost 9 bases; unmatched junction nucleotides: 13. This CDR3 contains 16 residues. CDR1 and CDR2 (germline): SGHAT, FQNNGV. CDR3 sequence: CASSLEPTGGPNVQYV. The DNA for the CDR3 is TGTGCCAGCAGCTTAGAGCCCACAGGGGGACCTAACGTGCAGTACGTC.

This chain joins TRBV19 and TRBJ1-4; D gene uncertain. Germline values: CDR1 LNHDA, CDR2 SQIVND (reference sequence). Trimming pared 5 bases from V and 3 bases from J, leaving 13 bases between. This CDR3 has 15 amino acids. The CDR3 region has the DNA TGTGCCAGTAGTCTCTACTCCGGGGCTAATGAAAAACTGTTTTTT. Residues: CASSLYSGANEKLFF. The variable domain in full, with the rest retrieved from reference TRBV19 and TRBJ1-4, is DGGITQSPKYLFRKEGQNVTLSCEQNLNHDAMYWYRQDPGQGLRLIYYSQIVNDFQKGDIAEGYSVSREKKESFPLTVTSAQKNPTAFYLCASSLYSGANEKLFFGSGTQLSVL.

The J gene is TRBJ1-2, the V gene TRBV10-3, with TRBD1 matching over 9 bases. Germline V gene sequence: CDR1 ENHRY, CDR2 SYGVKD. The CDR3 extends over 17 amino acids. The V gene end was trimmed by 2 bases and the J gene end by 0 bases; junction bases not matched to a gene: 7. The CDR3 is CAISETGGRGTNYGYTF. The CDR3 bases are TGTGCCATCAGTGAGACAGGGGGCCGAGGAACTAACTATGGCTACACCTTC.

The CDR3 coding sequence is TGTGCCAGCAGTGAATACGGGGACTACGAGCAGTACGTC. Residues: CASSEYGDYEQYV. The chain couples TRBV25-1 to TRBJ2-7, with D perhaps TRBD2 (5 bases). CDR1 is MGHDK and CDR2 is SYGVNS in the germline V gene. Trimming shortened V by 0 bases and J by 3 bases, and 6 bases separated the two germline ends. This CDR3 comprises 13 residues.

The chain joins TRBV7-9 to TRBJ1-4; D not certain. The CDR3 has 13 amino acids. CDR1 and CDR2 from the germline V gene are SEHNR and FQNEAQ (reference sequence). V gave up 5 bases and J gave up 2 bases, with 6 bases separating them. CDR3 DNA sequence: TGTGCCAGCAGCGGAGGGACTAATGAAAAACTGTTTTTT. This sequence encodes CASSGGTNEKLFF.

The chain couples TRBV6-5 to TRBJ1-4; tentative D call: TRBD1 (6 bases). V was shortened by 6 bases and J by 8 bases, with 16 bases between the two germline ends. Germline loops: CDR1 MNHEY, CDR2 SVGAGI. This CDR3 contains 14 residues. CDR3 nucleotide sequence: TGTGCCAGCAGCCCGGGGAGGGGGGGCGAAAAACTGTTTTTT. It codes for CASSPGRGGEKLFF.

In nucleotides, the CDR3 is TGTGCCAGCAGTGCCCTGGGGGATTGGGAAGATACGCAGTATTTT. Its protein is CASSALGDWEDTQYF. The chain links TRBV27 to TRBJ2-3; D tentatively reads TRBD1 or TRBD2 (5 bases each). Germline CDR1 and CDR2: MNHEY and SMNVEV (reference sequence). This CDR3 has 15 residues. V gave up 5 bases and J gave up 5 bases, with 17 bases separating them.

V is TRBV29-1 and J is TRBJ2-3, with D possibly TRBD2 on 5 matching bases. With 1 base removed from V and 3 bases from J, the gap between germline ends came to 14 bases. The CDR3 contains 15 residues. Germline CDR1 and CDR2: SQVTM and ANQGSEA. CDR3 bases: TGCAGCGTTGAAGGCGGACTCCTGTGGACAGATACGCAGTATTTT. As protein: CSVEGGLLWTDTQYF.

The V and J genes are TRBV9 and TRBJ2-5; 12 bases are shared with TRBD2. Germline CDR1 and CDR2: SGDLS and YYNGEE. The CDR3 has 16 amino acids. Trimming removed 3 bases from V and 5 bases from J; junction bases left unmatched: 8. Here the CDR3 reads CASSALAGGPGETQYF. DNA of the CDR3: TGTGCCAGCAGCGCCCTAGCGGGGGGGCCTGGTGAGACCCAGTACTTC.